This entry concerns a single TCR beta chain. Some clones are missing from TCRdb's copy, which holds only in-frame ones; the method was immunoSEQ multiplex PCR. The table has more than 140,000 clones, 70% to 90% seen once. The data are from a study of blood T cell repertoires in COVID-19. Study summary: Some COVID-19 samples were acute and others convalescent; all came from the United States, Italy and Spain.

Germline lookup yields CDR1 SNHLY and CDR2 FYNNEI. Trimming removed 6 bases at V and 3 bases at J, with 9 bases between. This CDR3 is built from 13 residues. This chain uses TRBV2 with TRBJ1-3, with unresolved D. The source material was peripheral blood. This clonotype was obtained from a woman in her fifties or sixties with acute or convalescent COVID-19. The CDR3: CASRPGGGNTIYF. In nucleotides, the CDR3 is TGTGCCAGCAGGCCAGGAGGTGGAAACACCATATATTTT.